The rows below give T cell receptor beta chains drawn from one sample of a study of cytomegalovirus exposure and HLA in healthy donors. The protocol was immunoSEQ multiplex PCR, while the TCRdb copy is restricted to in-frame clones and leaves out a portion. The data show 160,000 or so clones, 70% to 80% seen once. Sequencing was carried out using PBMCs. The source of these receptors is a young man in good health and CMV-seronegative. CDR3s include the opening cysteine and the closing phenylalanine or tryptophan. A D gene is named only where the DNA matches it firmly. A clone size is listed for some rows: how often the clone was seen (once, few, many), or a class if it is expanded.

j_gene	d_gene	v_gene	abundance	CDR3aa	CDR3nt
TRBJ2-7	NA	TRBV5-4	NA	CASSLTSIHEQYF	TGTGCCAGCAGCTTGACTAGCATCCACGAGCAGTACTTC
TRBJ2-7	TRBD1	TRBV28	NA	CASSAGTGGSYEQYF	TGTGCCAGCAGCGCCGGGACAGGGGGCTCTTACGAGCAGTACTTC
TRBJ2-7	TRBD2	TRBV18	NA	CASSLTSGGSYEQYF	TGTGCCAGCTCCCTTACTAGCGGGGGCTCCTACGAGCAGTACTTC
TRBJ2-7	TRBD2	TRBV5-4	NA	CASSTPRGGNEQYF	TGTGCCAGCAGCACACCCCGGGGAGGGAACGAGCAGTACTTC
TRBJ2-2	TRBD1	TRBV19	NA	CASSQHTGAGELFF	TGTGCCAGTAGCCAACACACAGGGGCCGGGGAGCTGTTTTTT
TRBJ2-7	NA	TRBV7-9	once	CASSPSGQNYEQYF	TGTGCCAGCAGCCCGTCAGGGCAGAACTACGAGCAGTACTTC
TRBJ1-6	TRBD1	TRBV4-3	NA	CASSQDRGQEEINSPLHF	TGCGCCAGCAGCCAAGATAGGGGACAGGAAGAAATTAATTCACCCCTCCACTTT
TRBJ2-7	TRBD1	TRBV27	NA	CASSLSPGGLYEQYF	TGTGCCAGCAGTTTATCCCCAGGGGGCCTCTACGAGCAGTACTTC
TRBJ2-1	TRBD1	TRBV15	NA	CATSRDEGDRGKEQFF	TGTGCCACCAGCAGAGATGAGGGGGACAGGGGGAAAGAGCAGTTCTTC
TRBJ1-1	NA	TRBV6-5	NA	CASSSGQSGSEAFF	TGTGCCAGCAGTTCCGGACAGTCGGGGTCTGAAGCTTTCTTT
TRBJ2-7	NA	TRBV29-1	few	CSVERGREQYF	TGCAGCGTTGAGAGGGGGAGAGAGCAGTACTTC
TRBJ2-7	TRBD2	TRBV18	NA	CASSPPGGGPSGRPYEQYF	TGTGCCAGCTCACCACCGGGGGGAGGGCCATCGGGCCGACCCTACGAGCAGTACTTC
TRBJ1-4	TRBD1	TRBV4-1	NA	CASSQETGGWEKLFF	TGCGCCAGCAGCCAAGAAACAGGGGGCTGGGAAAAACTGTTTTTT
TRBJ2-7	TRBD1	TRBV11-2	NA	CASSLSTGNYEQYF	TGTGCCAGCAGCCTATCGACAGGGAACTACGAGCAGTACTTC
TRBJ2-7	NA	TRBV27	NA	CASKTRRSSYEQYF	TGTGCCAGCAAAACCAGACGGAGCTCCTACGAGCAGTACTTC
TRBJ1-4	NA	TRBV5-1	NA	CASSGGRGATNEKLFF	TGCGCCAGCAGCGGGGGTCGGGGGGCAACTAATGAAAAACTGTTTTTT
TRBJ2-2	TRBD1	TRBV5-1	NA	CASSLVRQGAGELFF	TGCGCCAGCAGCTTGGTCAGGCAGGGGGCCGGGGAGCTGTTTTTT
TRBJ1-1	TRBD1	TRBV7-3	NA	CASSLKTGLNTEAFF	TGTGCCAGCAGCTTAAAGACAGGGTTGAACACTGAAGCTTTCTTT
TRBJ2-3	TRBD2	TRBV27	NA	CASSLAGGSTDTQYF	TGTGCCAGCAGCCTAGCGGGGGGTAGCACAGATACGCAGTATTTT
TRBJ2-7	NA	TRBV19	NA	CASSIVGGTYEQYF	TGTGCCAGTAGTATAGTGGGCGGGACCTACGAGCAGTACTTC
TRBJ2-3	TRBD2	TRBV4-2	NA	CASSQDKGTGTSGSTQYF	TGTGCCAGCAGCCAAGATAAAGGGACCGGGACTAGCGGGAGTACGCAGTATTTT
TRBJ2-2	TRBD2	TRBV7-8	NA	CASSLNPSGGRVTGELFF	TGTGCCAGCAGCTTAAACCCTAGCGGGGGGCGGGTCACCGGGGAGCTGTTTTTT
TRBJ1-6	NA	TRBV5-4	NA	CASSLRQGDNSPLHF	TGTGCCAGCAGCTTGCGTCAAGGAGATAATTCACCCCTCCACTTT
TRBJ1-5	NA	TRBV10-3	NA	CAIQVPPQHF	TGTGCCATCCAGGTCCCGCCCCAGCATTTT
TRBJ2-3	TRBD1	TRBV7-2	NA	CASSRWTGGTDTQYF	TGTGCCAGCAGCCGATGGACAGGGGGCACAGATACGCAGTATTTT
TRBJ2-3	TRBD2	TRBV5-3	NA	CARSLPYPLLAGGPDTQYF	TGTGCCAGAAGCTTACCCTACCCGCTACTAGCGGGGGGGCCAGATACGCAGTATTTT
TRBJ2-2	TRBD2	TRBV7-3	NA	CASSLGGGLNTGELFF	TGTGCCAGCAGCCTCGGCGGGGGGTTGAACACCGGGGAGCTGTTTTTT
TRBJ2-3	TRBD1	TRBV4-3	NA	CASSQASQGSTDTQYF	TGCGCCAGCAGCCAAGCTTCACAGGGGAGCACAGATACGCAGTATTTT
TRBJ2-5	NA	TRBV10-1	few	CASSGSRSQETQYF	TGCGCCAGCAGTGGCTCCAGGTCCCAAGAGACCCAGTACTTC
TRBJ1-1	NA	TRBV6-5	NA	CASSIGAQGRTEAFF	TGTGCCAGCAGCATAGGGGCCCAGGGAAGGACTGAAGCTTTCTTT
TRBJ1-1	TRBD1	TRBV6-5	NA	CATEGGTDTEAFF	TGTGCCACCGAAGGGGGCACCGACACTGAAGCTTTCTTT
TRBJ1-5	TRBD1	TRBV7-2	NA	CASSSTGGGQPQHF	TGTGCCAGCAGCTCGACAGGGGGCGGGCAGCCCCAGCATTTT
TRBJ2-3	TRBD2	TRBV7-2	NA	CASSGLRGGRADTQYF	TGTGCCAGCAGCGGTTTGCGGGGGGGCCGGGCAGATACGCAGTATTTT
TRBJ2-5	TRBD1	TRBV10-3	NA	CAISESTGGSYQETQYF	TGTGCCATCAGTGAGTCGACAGGGGGTTCGTACCAAGAGACCCAGTACTTC
TRBJ2-7	NA	TRBV9	NA	CASSVGPQLGEQYF	TGTGCCAGCAGCGTGGGGCCCCAACTGGGGGAGCAGTACTTC
TRBJ1-1	NA	TRBV15	NA	CATSPRGMNTEAFF	TGTGCCACCAGCCCACGGGGTATGAACACTGAAGCTTTCTTT
TRBJ1-1	NA	TRBV11-3	NA	CASSLDEQGMNTEAFF	TGTGCCAGCAGCTTAGACGAACAGGGAATGAACACTGAAGCTTTCTTT
TRBJ2-4	NA	TRBV27	NA	CASSLSGPAKNIQYF	TGTGCCAGCAGTTTGAGCGGGCCGGCCAAAAACATTCAGTACTTC
TRBJ2-3	NA	TRBV18	NA	CASSPVSSTDTQYF	TGTGCCAGCTCACCAGTTTCGAGCACAGATACGCAGTATTTT
TRBJ2-7	NA	TRBV11-2	NA	CASSSAGGVLLGNEQYF	TGTGCCAGCAGCTCAGCGGGCGGGGTCTTATTGGGGAACGAGCAGTACTTC
TRBJ1-4	NA	TRBV30	NA	CAWSVRQANEKLFF	TGTGCCTGGAGTGTAAGACAGGCCAATGAAAAACTGTTTTTT